This T cell receptor (beta chain) derives from a study of CD8+ T cells in alopecia areata. Study-wide results and limits: Lesional scalp exceeded normal scalp in clonality, especially in alopecia totalis/universalis. Among patients, TCR sharing was less clear than in mice, a difference possibly due in part to HLA diversity in the patient population.

Reverse transcription of extracted RNA yielded cDNA, which provided the sequencing template. Data came from immunoSEQ multiplex PCR; TCRdb stores just in-frame clones and leaves some out. The sample holds 150,000 to 200,000 clones, 55% to 65% seen once. Remarks on this clone: The antigen is not known.

Germline-derived CDR1 and CDR2 are SGHAT and FQDESV (reference sequence). Trimming left V 5 bases short and J 12 bases short, with 16 bases between. There are 13 residues in the CDR3. Cell sorting on a FACSAria was used to separate CD4+ and CD8+ T cells from the PBMCs. The gene calls are TRBV11-1 and TRBJ1-4; D not resolved. The TCR originated in a human donor in good health. The specimen sequenced was CD4+ T cells sorted from blood. The CDR3 coding sequence is TGTGCCAGCAGCCGAAGTTGGGGTGGCGAACTGTTTTTT. Its translation: CASSRSWGGELFF.